The 16 T cell receptor beta chains given below trace back to one sample, sequenced in a study of control samples from healthy donors and cancer patients. The protocol was immunoSEQ multiplex PCR, while the TCRdb copy is restricted to in-frame clones and leaves out a portion. The data hold around 96,000 clones, with about 92% observed a single time. Material: blood. These receptors were obtained from a man between 18 and 35 years old in good health.

This clone appeared once. The chain carries TRBV4-3 and TRBJ1-2; D not certain. From germline, CDR1 is LGHNA and CDR2 YSLEER. This CDR3 contains 15 residues. The V and J ends lost 0 bases and 7 bases respectively, with 15 bases between them. This chain's CDR3 is CASSQEEAGDVGYTF. DNA for the CDR3: TGCGCCAGCAGCCAAGAAGAGGCCGGGGATGTTGGCTACACCTTC.

This clone showed up just once. The genes are TRBV3-1 (or the pseudogene TRBV3-2) and TRBJ1-2; possibly TRBD1 for D (5 bases). CDR1 is LGHDT and CDR2 is YNNKEL in the germline V gene (reference sequence). The V end lost 5 bases, the J end lost 6 bases, and 16 bases lay between the germline ends. The CDR3 runs 14 residues. The CDR3 DNA reads TGTGCCAGCAGCACACAGGTGAAGTCGGATGGCTACACCTTC. Its translation is CASSTQVKSDGYTF.

This rearrangement joins TRBV30 to TRBJ1-2; 7 bases agree with TRBD1. CDR1 is GTSNPN and CDR2 is SVGIG in the germline V gene (reference sequence). V lost 2 bases to trimming and J lost 4 bases; unmatched junction nucleotides: 4. This CDR3 is built from 13 residues. The CDR3 sequence is CAWSRGQSYGYTF. CDR3 bases: TGTGCCTGGAGTAGGGGACAGTCCTATGGCTACACCTTC.

This sequence joins TRBV6-5 and TRBJ1-2, with 7 bases that match TRBD1. The CDR3 is 13 amino acids. The junction had 2 bases not matched to a gene; V was cut back by 5 bases and J by 2 bases. Per germline, CDR1 MNHEY and CDR2 SVGAGI. CDR3 protein: CASSLDRNYGYTF. The DNA of the CDR3 is TGTGCCAGCAGTCTGGACAGGAACTATGGCTACACCTTC.

V gene TRBV7-8 combines with J gene TRBJ2-7, with D possibly called TRBD1 or TRBD2 (7 bases each). V gave up 5 bases and J gave up 0 bases, with 17 bases separating them. From germline, CDR1 is SGHVS and CDR2 FQNEAQ. This CDR3 contains 16 residues. Written as DNA, the CDR3 is TGTGCCAGCAGCCCAAGCGGGGACAGCCTCTCCTACGAGCAGTACTTC. It is translated as CASSPSGDSLSYEQYF.

This chain links TRBV20-1 with TRBJ1-6, with D possibly matching TRBD1 (6 bases). The CDR3 consists of 15 residues. V lost 3 bases and J lost 0, with 9 bases in between. Per germline, CDR1 DFQATT and CDR2 SNEGSKA (reference sequence). CDR3 coding DNA: TGCAGTGCTAGTATAGGGGGCTCCTATAATTCACCCCTCCACTTT. This gives the protein CSASIGGSYNSPLHF.

The chain recombines TRBV5-1 with TRBJ2-7; TRBD1 or TRBD2 may be the D gene (5 bases each). V lost 0 bases and J lost 3, with 13 bases in between. CDR3 length: 15 residues. Germline assignment: CDR1 SGHRS and CDR2 YFSETQ. The CDR3 DNA reads as TGCGCCAGCAGCTTGGATGGGACCCCCCTCTACGAGCAGTACTTC. Translating gives CASSLDGTPLYEQYF.

The chain recombines TRBV6-2 or TRBV6-3 with TRBJ1-1, with 7 bases fitting TRBD1. The CDR3 has 20 residues. Germline V CDR1 and CDR2: MNHEY, SVGEGT. J lost 4 bases, V lost 5 bases, and 25 bases had no gene match. CDR3 coding DNA: TGTGCCAGCAGTCCGTCCGGGACAGCGAACCTGATCCGACAGATCACTGAAGCTTTCTTT. It encodes CASSPSGTANLIRQITEAFF.

This chain uses TRBV5-4 with TRBJ1-4; D gene uncertain. CDR3 length: 13 residues. V was pared by 3 bases and J by 7 bases, with 10 bases between. Germline-derived CDR1 and CDR2 are SGHNT and YYREEE (reference sequence). The CDR3 protein is CASSSWQAEKLFF. CDR3 coding DNA: TGTGCCAGCAGCTCCTGGCAGGCTGAAAAACTGTTTTTT.

The CDR3: CASSYFTTGKNIQYF. CDR3 coding DNA: TGTGCCAGCAGTTACTTTACGACAGGGAAAAACATTCAGTACTTC. This chain joins TRBV6-2 or TRBV6-3 and TRBJ2-4; 7 bases fit TRBD1. The V segment lost 1 base and the J segment 4 bases; nucleotides outside the gene matches: 4. This CDR3 has 15 amino acids. Germline V gene data show CDR1 as MNHEY and CDR2 as SVGEGT.

The rearrangement links TRBV19 to TRBJ1-1, with TRBD1 as a possible D gene (5 bases). Deletions cut 3 bases from V and 6 bases from J, with 11 bases between. This CDR3 has 13 amino acids. CDR1 is LNHDA, CDR2 SQIVND, per germline (reference sequence). The CDR3 DNA reads as TGTGCCAGTAGTATGGGGGGAGGCTCTGAAGCTTTCTTT. Protein: CASSMGGGSEAFF.

The rearrangement uses TRBV27 and TRBJ1-6; D possibly corresponds to TRBD1 (5 bases). The CDR3 totals 14 residues. Germline V gene data show CDR1 as MNHEY and CDR2 as SMNVEV (reference sequence). Trimming removed 6 bases at V and 6 bases at J, with 12 bases between. This CDR3 is CASSPGGFNSPLHF. Written as DNA, the CDR3 is TGTGCCAGCAGCCCCGGGGGGTTTAATTCACCCCTCCACTTT.

This clone was counted many times. The V and J genes are TRBV18 and TRBJ2-1, with D unclear. The germline V and J ends were trimmed by 3 bases and 9 bases, with 12 bases remaining between them. Looked up from germline, CDR1 is KGHSH and CDR2 is LQKENI. This CDR3 spans 13 amino acids. The CDR3: CASSPNENGEQFF. In DNA form, the CDR3 reads TGTGCCAGCTCACCTAACGAAAATGGTGAGCAGTTCTTC.

The chain has TRBV5-1 and TRBJ2-3; D tentatively reads TRBD1 or TRBD2 (7 bases each). The CDR3 is 15 amino acids. Germline V gene lookup returns CDR1 SGHRS and CDR2 YFSETQ. V lost 4 bases and J lost 5, with 17 bases in between. The CDR3 here is CASSQTGEGRDTQYF. CDR3 in DNA: TGCGCCAGCAGCCAAACAGGGGAGGGGAGAGATACGCAGTATTTT.

The chain recombines TRBV7-9 with TRBJ2-2; TRBD1 agrees at 9 bases. The CDR3 is made up of 15 amino acids. With V trimmed by 5 bases and J by 7 bases, 8 bases remained unmatched. Germline V lookup: CDR1 SEHNR, CDR2 FQNEAQ (reference sequence). The CDR3 reads CASSAPGQGIGELFF. In nucleotides, the CDR3 is TGTGCCAGCAGCGCGCCGGGACAGGGAATCGGGGAGCTGTTTTTT.

About this clone: The same CDR3 is also encoded by other DNA sequences in this sample. The chain combines TRBV5-1 with TRBJ2-6; the D is unclear. The CDR3 totals 14 residues. Germline V gene lookup returns CDR1 SGHRS and CDR2 YFSETQ. The V and J ends lost 1 base and 0 bases respectively, with 2 bases between them. The DNA of the CDR3 is TGCGCCAGCAGCTTGTACTCTGGGGCCAACGTCCTGACTTTC. Its translation is CASSLYSGANVLTF.